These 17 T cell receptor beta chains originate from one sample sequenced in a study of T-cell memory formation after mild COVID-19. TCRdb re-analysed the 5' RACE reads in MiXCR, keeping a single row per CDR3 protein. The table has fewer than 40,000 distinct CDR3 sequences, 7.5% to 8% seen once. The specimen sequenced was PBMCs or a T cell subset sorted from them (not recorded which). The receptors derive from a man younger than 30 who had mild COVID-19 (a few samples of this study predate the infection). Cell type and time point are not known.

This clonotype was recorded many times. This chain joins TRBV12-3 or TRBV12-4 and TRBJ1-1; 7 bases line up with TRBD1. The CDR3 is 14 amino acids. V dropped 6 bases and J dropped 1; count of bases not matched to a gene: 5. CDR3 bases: TGTGCCAGCAGCCCACAGGGGTCGAACACTGAAGCTTTCTTT. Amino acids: CASSPQGSNTEAFF.

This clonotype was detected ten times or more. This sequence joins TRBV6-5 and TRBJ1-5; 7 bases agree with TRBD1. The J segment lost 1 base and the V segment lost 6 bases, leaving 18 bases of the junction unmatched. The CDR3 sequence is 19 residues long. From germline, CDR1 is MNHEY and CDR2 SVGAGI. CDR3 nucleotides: TGTGCCAGCAGGTCCCGGGACAGCCGTGGATTTTCCAGCAATCAGCCCCAGCATTTT. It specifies CASRSRDSRGFSSNQPQHF.

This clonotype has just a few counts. In DNA, the CDR3 is TGCGCCAGCAGCCTCCAGGACAGGAACACTGAAGCTTTCTTT. Translation: CASSLQDRNTEAFF. The chain has TRBV4-1 and TRBJ1-1; maybe TRBD1 (6 bases). In germline, CDR1 is MGHRA, CDR2 YSYEKL. The CDR3 extends over 14 amino acids. V lost 4 bases, J lost 1 base, and 10 bases lay in between.

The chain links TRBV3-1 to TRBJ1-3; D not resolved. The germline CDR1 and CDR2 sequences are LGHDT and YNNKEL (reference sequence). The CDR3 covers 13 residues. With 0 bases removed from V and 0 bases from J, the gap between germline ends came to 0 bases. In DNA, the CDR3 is TGTGCCAGCAGCCAAGACTCTGGAAACACCATATATTTT. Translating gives CASSQDSGNTIYF. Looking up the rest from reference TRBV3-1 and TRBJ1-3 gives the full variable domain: DTAVSQTPKYLVTQMGNDKSIKCEQNLGHDTMYWYKQDSKKFLKIMFSYNNKELIINETVPNRFSPKSPDKAHLNLHINSLELGDSAVYFCASSQDSGNTIYFGEGSWLTVV.

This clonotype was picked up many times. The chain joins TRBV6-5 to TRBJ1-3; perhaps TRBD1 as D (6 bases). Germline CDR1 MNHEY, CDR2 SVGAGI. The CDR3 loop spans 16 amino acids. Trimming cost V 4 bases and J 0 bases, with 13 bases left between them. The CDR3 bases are TGTGCCAGCAGTTCGGGGGCCGCGACCTCTGGAAACACCATATATTTT. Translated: CASSSGAATSGNTIYF.

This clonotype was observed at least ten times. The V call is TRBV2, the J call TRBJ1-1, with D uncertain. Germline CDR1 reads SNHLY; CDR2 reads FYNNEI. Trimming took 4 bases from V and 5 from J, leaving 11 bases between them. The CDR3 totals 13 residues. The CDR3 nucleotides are TGTGCCAGCAGTGCCGCACCCCGGACTGAAGCTTTCTTT. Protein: CASSAAPRTEAFF.

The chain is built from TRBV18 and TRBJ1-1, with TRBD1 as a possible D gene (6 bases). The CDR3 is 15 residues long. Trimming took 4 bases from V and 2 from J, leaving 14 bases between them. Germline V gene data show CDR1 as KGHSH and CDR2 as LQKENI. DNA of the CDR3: TGTGCCAGCTCACGTCCGACGGGGGCTAACACTGAAGCTTTCTTT. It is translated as CASSRPTGANTEAFF.

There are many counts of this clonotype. CDR3 sequence: CASGRDSSYNEQFF. The DNA for the CDR3 is TGTGCCAGCGGGCGGGACAGCTCCTACAATGAGCAGTTCTTC. J is TRBJ2-1 and V is TRBV6-5; D perhaps matches TRBD1 (7 bases). CDR1 and CDR2 (germline): MNHEY, SVGAGI. V was cut by 8 bases and J by 0 bases, with 11 bases left in between. This CDR3 has 14 residues.

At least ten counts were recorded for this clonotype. This CDR3 reads CSARDLLEGTQYF. CDR3 nucleotides: TGCAGTGCTAGAGATTTACTAGAGGGGACCCAGTACTTC. V and J are TRBV20-1 and TRBJ2-5, with D possibly TRBD2 on 5 matching bases. Germline values: CDR1 DFQATT, CDR2 SNEGSKA (reference sequence). The CDR3 runs to 13 residues. Trimming shortened V by 0 bases and J by 7 bases, and 12 bases separated the two germline ends.

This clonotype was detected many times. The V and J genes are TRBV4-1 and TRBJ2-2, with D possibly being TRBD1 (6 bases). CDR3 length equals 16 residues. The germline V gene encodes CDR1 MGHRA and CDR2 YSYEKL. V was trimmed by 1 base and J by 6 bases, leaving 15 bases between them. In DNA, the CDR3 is TGCGCCAGCAGCCAAGTGGGGGCGATCAAGGCCGGGGAGCTGTTTTTT. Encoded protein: CASSQVGAIKAGELFF.

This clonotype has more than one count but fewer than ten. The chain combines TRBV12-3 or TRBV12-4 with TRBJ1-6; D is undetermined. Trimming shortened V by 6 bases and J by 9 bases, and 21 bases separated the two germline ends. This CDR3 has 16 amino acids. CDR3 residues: CASSPIWAGPFSPLHF. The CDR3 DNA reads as TGTGCCAGCAGCCCCATATGGGCGGGTCCTTTTTCACCCCTCCACTTT.

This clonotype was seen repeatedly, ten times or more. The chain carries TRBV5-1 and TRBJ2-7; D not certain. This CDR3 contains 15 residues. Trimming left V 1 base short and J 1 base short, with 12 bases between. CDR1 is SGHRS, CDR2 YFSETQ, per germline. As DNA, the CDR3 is TGCGCCAGCAGCTTGAATCTCCTCTTATCCTACGAGCAGTACTTC. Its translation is CASSLNLLLSYEQYF.

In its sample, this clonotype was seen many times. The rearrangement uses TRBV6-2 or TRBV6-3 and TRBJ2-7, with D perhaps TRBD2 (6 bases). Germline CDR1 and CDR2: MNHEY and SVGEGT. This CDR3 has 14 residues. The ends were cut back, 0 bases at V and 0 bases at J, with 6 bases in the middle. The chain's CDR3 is CASSYSTSSYEQYV. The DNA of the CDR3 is TGTGCCAGCAGTTACTCGACTAGCTCCTACGAGCAGTACGTC.

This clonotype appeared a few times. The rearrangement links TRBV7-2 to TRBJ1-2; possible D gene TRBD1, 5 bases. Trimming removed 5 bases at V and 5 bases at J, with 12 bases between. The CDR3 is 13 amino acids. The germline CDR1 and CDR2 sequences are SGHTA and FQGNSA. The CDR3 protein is CASSLSGHYGYTF. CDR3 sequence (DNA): TGTGCCAGCAGCCTAAGTGGACATTATGGCTACACCTTC.

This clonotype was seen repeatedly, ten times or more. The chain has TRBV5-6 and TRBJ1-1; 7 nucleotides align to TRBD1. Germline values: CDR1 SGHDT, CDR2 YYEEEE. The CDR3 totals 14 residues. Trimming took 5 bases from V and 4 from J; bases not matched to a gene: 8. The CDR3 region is CASRGGLEGTEAFF. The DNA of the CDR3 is TGTGCCAGCAGAGGGGGCTTAGAAGGCACTGAAGCTTTCTTT.

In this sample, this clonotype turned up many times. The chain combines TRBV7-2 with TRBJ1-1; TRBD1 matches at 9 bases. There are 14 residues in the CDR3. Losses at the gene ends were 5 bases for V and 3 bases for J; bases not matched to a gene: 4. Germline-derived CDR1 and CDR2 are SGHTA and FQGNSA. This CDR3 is CASSNRQGDTEAFF. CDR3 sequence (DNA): TGTGCCAGCAGCAATCGACAGGGGGACACTGAAGCTTTCTTT. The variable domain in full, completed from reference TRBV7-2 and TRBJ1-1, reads GAGVSQSPSNKVTEKGKDVELRCDPISGHTALYWYRQSLGQGLEFLIYFQGNSAPDKSGLPSDRFSAERTGGSVSTLTIQRTQQEDSAVYLCASSNRQGDTEAFFGQGTRLTVV.

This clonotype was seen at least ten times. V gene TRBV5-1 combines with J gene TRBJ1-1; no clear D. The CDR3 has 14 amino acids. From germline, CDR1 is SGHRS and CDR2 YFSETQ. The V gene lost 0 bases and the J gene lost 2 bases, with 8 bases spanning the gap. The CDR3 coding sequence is TGCGCCAGCAGCTTGGCCATGGAAAACACTGAAGCTTTCTTT. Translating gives CASSLAMENTEAFF.